The present TCR beta chain was sequenced within a study of regulatory T cells in long-lasting Graves disease. Regarding time point: persistent/refractory GD, antithyroid drugs over 5 years with positive TRAb. Scientists built the TCR library using RNA that was extracted from PBMCs. There are a few counts of this clonotype. From germline, CDR1 is DFQATT and CDR2 SNEGSKA (reference sequence). V lost 3 bases, J lost 6 bases, and 11 bases lay in between. The CDR3 has 13 amino acids. Library construction for TCR beta used iRepertoire HTBI primers and Arm-PCR of CDR3 regions. TCRdb itself ran the multiplex PCR reads through MiXCR, one entry per CDR3 protein. Here the sample spans some 330,000 distinct CDR3 sequences, roughly 24% being singletons.

This clonotype was sampled from a woman in her 40s with Graves disease. The chain combines TRBV20-1 with TRBJ2-2; no firm D call. The material sequenced was peripheral blood mononuclear cells (PBMCs), taken when the disease was refractory, from a patient treated with antithyroid drugs. This CDR3 is CSASARMAGELFF. CDR3 sequence (DNA): TGCAGTGCTAGCGCGAGGATGGCCGGGGAGCTGTTTTTT.